This record looks at one T cell receptor (beta chain) sequence and its context. Its antigen is unidentified. The sample belongs to a study of OX40 agonist ivuxolimab in advanced cancers. Profiled with immunoSEQ multiplex PCR; TCRdb holds only in-frame clones, not every one. This sample carries around 130,000 clones, around 93% of them seen once, and the ten largest clones take about 0.15%. Study-level findings and limits: Fewer expanded clones were found on average in CD4+ than in CD8+ T cells.

V lost 5 bases and J 0 bases, leaving 18 bases between the germline ends. The V gene's germline CDR1 is SGHNT and CDR2 YYREEE (reference sequence). The CDR3 is 17 amino acids. This receptor was taken from an adult with an advanced solid tumor such as melanoma, head and neck, liver or kidney cancer. This specimen was CD4+ or CD8+ T cells sorted from blood, taken in a trial of the OX40 agonist ivuxolimab. J is TRBJ1-3 and V is TRBV5-4; D is perhaps TRBD1 (5 bases). The CDR3 sequence: CASSAGGRLSSGNTIYF. In DNA, the CDR3 is TGTGCCAGCAGTGCGGGGGGGAGACTGAGCTCTGGAAACACCATATATTTT.